These 12 T cell receptor beta chains were all obtained from the same sample, sequenced in a study of shared clonotypes between healthy human individuals. Some clones are missing from TCRdb's copy, which holds only in-frame ones; the method was immunoSEQ multiplex PCR. Of some 2.1 million clones in the sample, over 85% were seen once. The sample was naive CD4+ T cells sorted from blood. Regarding subset: CD45RA+ positively selected. These receptors originate from a man aged 18 to 29 in good health.

Remarks on this clone: Other DNA sequences in the same sample also yield this CDR3. The chain couples TRBV5-1 to TRBJ2-5, with D unclear. V dropped 0 bases and J dropped 5 bases, with 5 bases sitting between them. The CDR3 extends over 12 amino acids. Per germline, CDR1 SGHRS and CDR2 YFSETQ. In nucleotides, the CDR3 is TGCGCCAGCAGCTTGGAAGGGGAGACCCAGTACTTC. Protein product: CASSLEGETQYF.

The genes are TRBV11-2 and TRBJ1-4; 7 positions agree with TRBD1. Looked up from germline, CDR1 is SGHAT and CDR2 is FQNNGV. The CDR3 covers 15 residues. V lost 0 bases, J lost 8 bases, and 6 bases stayed unmatched. CDR3 residues: CASSLDGTADEKLFF. The DNA of the CDR3 is TGTGCCAGCAGCTTAGATGGGACAGCCGACGAAAAACTGTTTTTT.

Turning to this clone: This sample includes further DNA sequences coding for the same CDR3. The J gene is TRBJ2-1, the V gene TRBV5-4; 8 bases are a match to TRBD2. The CDR3 length is 14 residues. Unmatched junction bases numbered 3, after V lost 4 bases and J lost 3 bases. The V gene's germline CDR1 is SGHNT and CDR2 YYREEE (reference sequence). The CDR3 loop is CASSLSGSYNEQFF. CDR3 bases: TGTGCCAGCAGCCTCAGCGGGAGCTACAATGAGCAGTTCTTC. Full variable domain (outside the CDR3, taken from reference TRBV5-4 and TRBJ2-1): ETGVTQSPTHLIKTRGQQVTLRCSSQSGHNTVSWYQQALGQGPQFIFQYYREEENGRGNFPPRFSGLQFPNYSSELNVNALELDDSALYLCASSLSGSYNEQFFGPGTRLTVL.

The chain couples TRBV13 to TRBJ2-1; no clear D. This CDR3 comprises 14 residues. The V end lost 1 base, the J end lost 4 bases, and 8 bases lay between the germline ends. Germline CDR1 reads PRHDT; CDR2 reads FYEKMQ (reference sequence). The CDR3 loop reads CASSLESRYNEQFF. CDR3 DNA sequence: TGTGCCAGCAGCTTAGAGTCCAGGTACAATGAGCAGTTCTTC.

The chain links TRBV30 to TRBJ2-5; 10 bases map to TRBD1. V shed 0 bases, J shed 5 bases, and the junction held 12 bases outside the gene matches. Germline V gene sequence: CDR1 GTSNPN, CDR2 SVGIG (reference sequence). The CDR3 consists of 17 residues. The CDR3 loop reads CAWSVLLDRGVQETQYF. In DNA form, the CDR3 reads TGTGCCTGGAGTGTACTCTTGGACAGGGGGGTCCAGGAGACCCAGTACTTC. Filled out from reference TRBV30 and TRBJ2-5, the complete variable domain reads SQTIHQWPATLVQPVGSPLSLECTVEGTSNPNLYWYRQAAGRGLQLLFYSVGIGQISSEVPQNLSASRPQDRQFILSSKKLLLSDSGFYLCAWSVLLDRGVQETQYFGPGTRLLVL.

V and J are TRBV6-5 and TRBJ1-5, with 9 bases that match TRBD1. Germline trimming cut 6 bases from V and 9 bases from J; bases unmatched to any gene: 12. Germline V CDR1 and CDR2: MNHEY, SVGAGI. The CDR3 contains 15 residues. The CDR3: CASSDTGGGEGPQHF. The CDR3 coding sequence is TGTGCCAGCAGCGATACAGGGGGCGGGGAGGGGCCCCAGCATTTT.

In the case of this clone: Other DNA sequences of this sample code for an identical CDR3. The chain combines TRBV18 with TRBJ2-7; 8 bases are shared with TRBD1. CDR1 and CDR2 (germline): KGHSH, LQKENI. CDR3 length: 14 residues. Unmatched junction bases numbered 2, after V lost 2 bases and J lost 2 bases. CDR3 DNA: TGTGCCAGCTCACCAGGGACAGGCCCCTACGAGCAGTACTTC. It translates to CASSPGTGPYEQYF.

The chain is built from TRBV27 and TRBJ2-2, with D maybe TRBD2 (5 bases). Germline-derived CDR1 and CDR2 are MNHEY and SMNVEV (reference sequence). With 3 bases removed from V and 7 bases from J, the gap between germline ends came to 21 bases. CDR3 length: 17 residues. The CDR3 region is CASSLGSSRLEIGELFF. In nucleotides, the CDR3 is TGTGCCAGCAGTTTGGGGTCTAGCCGGTTGGAAATCGGGGAGCTGTTTTTT.

This chain links TRBV7-2 with TRBJ2-7; possibly TRBD1 or TRBD2 for D (5 bases each). CDR1 is SGHTA, CDR2 FQGNSA, per germline. V lost 1 base and J 3 bases, leaving 10 bases between the germline ends. This CDR3 contains 14 residues. The CDR3 is CASSLGGTDYEQYF. The CDR3 DNA sequence: TGTGCCAGCAGCTTAGGTGGGACGGACTACGAGCAGTACTTC. Combining the CDR3 with reference TRBV7-2 and TRBJ2-7 gives the whole variable domain GAGVSQSPSNKVTEKGKDVELRCDPISGHTALYWYRQSLGQGLEFLIYFQGNSAPDKSGLPSDRFSAERTGGSVSTLTIQRTQQEDSAVYLCASSLGGTDYEQYFGPGTRLTVT.

The chain is built from TRBV21-1 and TRBJ2-3. TRBV21-1 is designated a pseudogene. The CDR3 totals 15 residues. The CDR3 reads CASSNQKGNADTQYF. In nucleotides, the CDR3 is TGTGCCAGCAGCAATCAGAAGGGCAACGCAGATACGCAGTATTTT.

The V and J genes are TRBV7-2 and TRBJ2-2; 12 bases align to TRBD2. This CDR3 comprises 15 residues. CDR1 and CDR2 from the germline V gene are SGHTA and FQGNSA. The J segment lost 5 bases and the V segment lost 3 bases, leaving 1 base of the junction unmatched. The CDR3 region is CASSFGLAGTGELFF. CDR3 DNA: TGTGCCAGCAGCTTCGGACTAGCGGGGACCGGGGAGCTGTTTTTT.

Notes on this clone: The sample has other DNA sequences that encode this CDR3 too. The CDR3 coding sequence is TGTGCCAGCAGCCTTAAGAACACTGAAGCTTTCTTT. This gives the protein CASSLKNTEAFF. The V call is TRBV11-3, the J call TRBJ1-1; D gene unclear. The V end lost 5 bases, the J end lost 1 base, and 5 bases lay between the germline ends. The CDR3 extends over 12 amino acids. Germline V lookup: CDR1 SGHNT, CDR2 YENEEA.